The 16 T cell receptor beta chains given below trace back to one sample, sequenced in a study of blood T cell repertoires in COVID-19. Method: immunoSEQ multiplex PCR; TCRdb's copy keeps in-frame clones and lacks some. Found here are fewer than 300,000 clones, over 75% of them singletons; the top ten hold more than 0.95%. Specimen: PBMCs or T cells enriched from blood (not recorded which). These TCRs come from a woman between 25 and 40 years old who had recovered from COVID-19.

The chain joins TRBV4-1 to TRBJ2-1; 11 bases match TRBD2. V shed 3 bases and J 3 bases; nucleotides not matched to a gene: 4. This CDR3 is built from 16 residues. Germline-derived CDR1 and CDR2 are MGHRA and YSYEKL. CDR3 sequence (DNA): TGCGCCAGCAGCCATCCCACTAGCGGGGGCTACAATGAGCAGTTCTTC. Translating gives CASSHPTSGGYNEQFF.

DNA of the CDR3: TGTGCCAGCAGACCGGGTAGGGACTACCATGGCTACACCTTC. Its translation: CASRPGRDYHGYTF. The rearrangement joins TRBV5-5 to TRBJ1-2; D is possibly TRBD1 (5 bases). The CDR3 runs to 14 residues. CDR1 is SGHKS and CDR2 is YYEKEE in the germline V gene (reference sequence). V lost 5 bases to trimming and J lost 6 bases, with 17 bases between them.

The chain recombines TRBV10-1 with TRBJ2-1, with 8 bases identical to TRBD1. The CDR3 is 15 amino acids. With V trimmed by 2 bases and J by 12 bases, 12 bases remained unmatched. Germline CDR1 and CDR2: WNHNN and SYGVQD (reference sequence). The CDR3 DNA reads TGCGCCAGCAGTGAGGGGAGACAGGGGTTAAGGGTGCAGTTCTTC. It codes for CASSEGRQGLRVQFF.

The CDR3 region is CASSLEGPSGAYEQYF. CDR3 DNA sequence: TGTGCCAGCAGCTTGGAGGGTCCTAGCGGAGCATACGAGCAGTACTTC. V gene TRBV5-4 combines with J gene TRBJ2-7, with 7 bases identical to TRBD2. CDR1 and CDR2 from the germline V gene are SGHNT and YYREEE (reference sequence). J lost 4 bases, V lost 0 bases, and 10 bases had no gene match. This CDR3 region has 16 residues. Supplemented by reference TRBV5-4 and TRBJ2-7, the full variable domain reads ETGVTQSPTHLIKTRGQQVTLRCSSQSGHNTVSWYQQALGQGPQFIFQYYREEENGRGNFPPRFSGLQFPNYSSELNVNALELDDSALYLCASSLEGPSGAYEQYFGPGTRLTVT.

This chain links TRBV28 with TRBJ2-7; perhaps TRBD1 as D (6 bases). In germline, CDR1 is MDHEN, CDR2 SYDVKM. This CDR3 has 13 amino acids. Trimming took 7 bases from V and 2 from J, leaving 12 bases between them. Here the CDR3 reads CASTIGQTYEQYF. As DNA, the CDR3 is TGTGCCAGCACTATAGGACAGACCTACGAGCAGTACTTC.

The genes are TRBV5-6 and TRBJ1-2; no firm D call. Germline CDR1 is SGHDT and CDR2 is YYEEEE. The CDR3 totals 14 residues. The V gene lost 0 bases and the J gene lost 0 bases, with 6 bases spanning the gap. The CDR3 DNA follows: TGTGCCAGCAGCTTGGCGGGAACTAACTATGGCTACACCTTC. It specifies CASSLAGTNYGYTF.

The J gene is TRBJ2-3, the V gene TRBV10-1, with a possible D match to TRBD2 (6 bases). The CDR3 runs to 13 residues. Germline-derived CDR1 and CDR2 are WNHNN and SYGVQD (reference sequence). The ends were cut back, 8 bases at V and 0 bases at J, with 9 bases in the middle. CDR3 amino acids: CASGGVSTDTQYF. The DNA of the CDR3 is TGCGCCAGCGGCGGGGTTAGCACAGATACGCAGTATTTT.

The chain carries TRBV13 and TRBJ2-2; the match to TRBD1 covers 11 bases. The J segment lost 4 bases and the V segment lost 0 bases, leaving 1 base of the junction unmatched. CDR3 size: 16 residues. CDR1 is PRHDT and CDR2 is FYEKMQ in the germline V gene (reference sequence). The CDR3 sequence is CASSLGDRGRTGELFF. The CDR3 DNA is TGTGCCAGCAGCTTAGGGGACAGGGGGCGCACCGGGGAGCTGTTTTTT.

As to this clone: Other nucleotide sequences from this sample produce the same CDR3. The V gene is TRBV9, the J gene TRBJ2-5; 12 positions agree with TRBD2. The germline V gene encodes CDR1 SGDLS and CDR2 YYNGEE. This CDR3 has 15 residues. With 4 bases clipped from V and 5 bases from J, the junction kept 6 bases outside the gene matches. CDR3 residues: CASSPRLAGEETQYF. CDR3 nucleotides: TGTGCCAGCAGCCCCCGACTAGCGGGAGAGGAGACCCAGTACTTC.

The J gene is TRBJ2-1, the V gene TRBV6-5; 7 bases fit TRBD2. Germline lookup yields CDR1 MNHEY and CDR2 SVGAGI. With V trimmed by 5 bases and J by 3 bases, 7 bases remained unmatched. The CDR3 is made up of 15 amino acids. CDR3 region: CASSPHERGYNEQFF. CDR3 nucleotide sequence: TGTGCCAGCAGTCCCCACGAGCGGGGCTACAATGAGCAGTTCTTC.

This CDR3 is CASSLKLAGSTDTQYF. The CDR3 DNA reads as TGTGCCAGCAGCTTAAAACTAGCGGGAAGCACAGATACGCAGTATTTT. The rearrangement uses TRBV7-2 and TRBJ2-3; 10 bases line up with TRBD2. Germline V CDR1 and CDR2: SGHTA, FQGNSA. Trimming cost V 2 bases and J 0 bases; bases outside gene matches: 2. The CDR3 contains 16 residues.

As regards this clone: Other DNA variants within this sample encode the same CDR3. The chain joins TRBV28 to TRBJ1-5; D gene uncertain. Germline CDR1 reads MDHEN; CDR2 reads SYDVKM. This CDR3 contains 11 residues. The V end was cut by 5 bases, the J end by 4 bases, with 3 bases between. DNA for the CDR3: TGTGCCAGCAGTCCAAATCAGCCCCAGCATTTT. Translating gives CASSPNQPQHF. The full variable domain, in which reference TRBV28 and TRBJ1-5 provide the parts outside the CDR3, is DVKVTQSSRYLVKRTGEKVFLECVQDMDHENMFWYRQDPGLGLRLIYFSYDVKMKEKGDIPEGYSVSREKKERFSLILESASTNQTSMYLCASSPNQPQHFGDGTRLSIL.

This chain links TRBV28 with TRBJ2-3; 9 positions match TRBD2. CDR1 and CDR2 (germline): MDHEN, SYDVKM. Trimming at V came to 5 bases and at J to 4 bases, leaving 7 bases not matched to a gene. The CDR3 has 15 residues. The CDR3 DNA follows: TGTGCCAGCAGTGTAGCGGGAGTTAGAGCAGATACGCAGTATTTT. Protein sequence: CASSVAGVRADTQYF.

V usage is TRBV6-5 and J usage is TRBJ1-5; 7 bases map to TRBD1. The V gene's germline CDR1 is MNHEY and CDR2 SVGAGI. The ends lost 8 bases at V and 4 bases at J; junction bases unmatched: 8. The CDR3 spans 14 residues. The CDR3 DNA reads TGTGCCAGCGCTGACAGGGTATGGAATCAGCCCCAGCATTTT. It yields the protein CASADRVWNQPQHF.

The chain recombines TRBV9 with TRBJ1-2, with 7 bases aligning to TRBD1. V trimming: 0 bases; J trimming: 6 bases; junction bases outside the gene matches: 2. The CDR3 contains 13 residues. Germline V gene lookup returns CDR1 SGDLS and CDR2 YYNGEE. CDR3 residues: CASSVVDRDGYTF. The CDR3 region has the DNA TGTGCCAGCAGCGTAGTAGACAGGGATGGCTACACCTTC.

The CDR3 reads CASSSRPRQEGGSPLHF. CDR3 nucleotides: TGTGCCAGCAGCTCCCGCCCGAGACAGGAAGGAGGTTCACCCCTCCACTTT. This chain uses TRBV11-2 with TRBJ1-6; possible D gene TRBD1, 6 bases. The CDR3 runs 17 residues. Trimming removed 4 bases from V and 9 bases from J, with 22 bases in between. Germline loops: CDR1 SGHAT, CDR2 FQNNGV.